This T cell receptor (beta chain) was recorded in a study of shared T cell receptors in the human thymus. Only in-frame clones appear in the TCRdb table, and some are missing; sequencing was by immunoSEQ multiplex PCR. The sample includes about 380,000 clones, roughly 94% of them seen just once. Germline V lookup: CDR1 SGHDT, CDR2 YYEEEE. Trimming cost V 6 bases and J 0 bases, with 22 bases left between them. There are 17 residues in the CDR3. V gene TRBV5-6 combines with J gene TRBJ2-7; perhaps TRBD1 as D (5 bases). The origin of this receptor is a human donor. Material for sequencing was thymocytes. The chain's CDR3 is CASTNGRAPGPSYEQYF. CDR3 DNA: TGTGCCAGCACCAATGGCAGGGCCCCCGGCCCCTCCTACGAGCAGTACTTC.